This TCR beta chain is from a study of T cells in Graves' hyperthyroidism and ophthalmopathy. Whole-study results and caveats: A 13 V-J signature model discriminated ophthalmopathy versus stable hyperthyroidism. Most expanded thyroid clonotypes above 0.001 recurred in blood.

Template material for amplifying TCR beta CDR3 regions consisted of RNA transcripts. In the first-round RT-PCR of the TCR CDR3, the HTBI primer set was used. TCRdb re-called the multiplex PCR reads through MiXCR, storing one row per CDR3 protein. The profile covers about 640,000 distinct CDR3 sequences, with nearly 45% appearing a single time and less than 8.5% taken by the ten largest. Points on this clonotype: The antigen is not known. The junction does not match germline at one end; this may be a read error.

There are 15 residues in the CDR3. From germline, CDR1 is KGHDR and CDR2 SFDVKD. Each diagnosis drew on symptoms, thyroxine, TRAb, thyroid ultrasound and orbital computed tomography findings. The sample taken for sequencing was peripheral blood or thyroid tissue (not recorded which). The gene calls are TRBV24-1 and TRBJ2-7, with D unresolved. The receptor comes from an adult man with Graves' disease, either hyperthyroidism or ophthalmopathy (not recorded which). CDR3 DNA: TGTGCCATCAGTTACTCGGTAGCAATTTCCTACGAGCAGTACTTC. It encodes CAISYSVAISYEQYF.